This TCR beta chain is drawn from a study of identifying expanded T cells in peripheral blood. The V gene's germline CDR1 is LGHNA and CDR2 YSLEER. V lost 0 bases to trimming and J lost 0 bases; unmatched junction nucleotides: 6. This CDR3 region has 17 residues. Healthy donors had no documented immune events, such as infections, while sampled. The protocol was immunoSEQ multiplex PCR, while the TCRdb copy is restricted to in-frame clones and leaves out a portion. The data hold around 84,000 clones, with 70% to 90% observed a single time. The rearrangement joins TRBV4-3 to TRBJ2-3; the match to TRBD1 covers 7 bases. The sequence was collected from a person aged 18-70 years in good health. Sequencing input: blood. The CDR3 sequence is CASSQEEGGGSTDTQYF. The CDR3 coding sequence is TGCGCCAGCAGCCAAGAAGAAGGGGGCGGTAGCACAGATACGCAGTATTTT.